The rows below give T cell receptor beta chains drawn from one sample of a study of cytomegalovirus exposure and HLA in healthy donors. Profiling relied on immunoSEQ multiplex PCR, and the TCRdb table lists in-frame clones only, not all of them. This table has 100,000 to 140,000 clones, approximately 79% appearing once. Material for sequencing was PBMCs. These TCRs come from a woman aged 40 to 55 in good health and CMV-seropositive. The CDR3 runs from the conserved cysteine through the conserved F or W. A D gene is named only where the DNA matches it firmly. Expanded clones get a size class; other rows say once, few or many, or leave the size out.

CDR3 protein,CDR3 DNA,J gene,clone size,V gene,D gene
CASSEGIGNEKLFF,TGTGCCAGCAGCGAGGGGATCGGGAATGAAAAACTGTTTTTT,TRBJ1-4,NA,TRBV9,NA
CASSSSLGAYEQYF,TGTGCTAGCAGCTCGTCCCTAGGGGCCTACGAGCAGTACTTC,TRBJ2-7,NA,TRBV7-7,NA
CASSLASGGPYTGELFF,TGTGCCAGCAGCTTGGCTTCAGGGGGGCCCTACACCGGGGAGCTGTTTTTT,TRBJ2-2,once,TRBV5-6,NA
CSVDKPPPGNEQFF,TGCAGCGTTGATAAGCCTCCTCCGGGCAATGAGCAGTTCTTC,TRBJ2-1,NA,TRBV29-1,NA
CASSYTFRGPRDTQYF,TGTGCCAGCAGTTACACGTTCAGGGGGCCTAGAGATACGCAGTATTTT,TRBJ2-3,once,TRBV6-6,TRBD1
CASSLAPGQGNHEQYF,TGTGCCAGCAGCTTGGCCCCGGGACAGGGAAACCACGAGCAGTACTTC,TRBJ2-7,NA,TRBV5-4,TRBD1
CASSLATVINQPQHF,TGTGCCAGCAGCTTAGCGACAGTAATTAATCAGCCCCAGCATTTT,TRBJ1-5,NA,TRBV7-2,NA
CASSLELAFLHF,TGTGCCAGCAGCTTAGAGCTAGCATTCCTCCACTTT,TRBJ1-6,NA,TRBV7-2,NA
CASSHNLPGFSYEQYF,TGTGCCAGCAGCCACAACCTACCAGGGTTCTCCTACGAGCAGTACTTC,TRBJ2-7,NA,TRBV5-6,NA
CASSVGGGSAHQETQYF,TGTGCCAGCAGCGTAGGTGGAGGGTCGGCTCACCAAGAGACCCAGTACTTC,TRBJ2-5,NA,TRBV9,NA
CASSSSPPGQETQYF,TGTGCCAGCAGCTCCTCTCCCCCGGGTCAAGAGACCCAGTACTTC,TRBJ2-5,NA,TRBV7-8,NA
CASSQNQLNTEAFF,TGCGCCAGCAGCCAAAACCAGTTGAACACTGAAGCTTTCTTT,TRBJ1-1,NA,TRBV4-1,NA
CASSLTGENTEAFF,TGTGCCAGCAGCTTGACAGGGGAAAACACTGAAGCTTTCTTT,TRBJ1-1,NA,TRBV7-6,TRBD1
CASSLGGAVRTQYF,TGTGCCAGCAGCCTGGGGGGGGCGGTGCGAACGCAGTATTTT,TRBJ2-3,once,TRBV7-2,NA
CASSPPVGNTEAFF,TGTGCCAGCAGCCCGCCGGTCGGTAACACTGAAGCTTTCTTT,TRBJ1-1,NA,TRBV16,NA
CASSQDPRNTIYF,TGCGCCAGCAGCCAAGACCCCCGGAACACCATATATTTT,TRBJ1-3,once,TRBV4-1,NA
CASSTGGGYEQYF,TGTGCCAGTAGTACCGGAGGTGGCTACGAGCAGTACTTC,TRBJ2-7,NA,TRBV19,NA
CASSSAGSYNSPLHF,TGTGCCAGCAGTTCGGCGGGATCCTATAATTCACCCCTCCACTTT,TRBJ1-6,NA,TRBV6-5,NA
CASSFLGTGYQPQHF,TGTGCCAGCAGTTTCCTCGGGACAGGGTATCAGCCCCAGCATTTT,TRBJ1-5,NA,TRBV27,TRBD1
CASSKGDRANYRYNEQFF,TGTGCCAGCAGCAAGGGAGACAGGGCAAACTACAGATACAATGAGCAGTTCTTC,TRBJ2-1,NA,TRBV5-6,TRBD1
CASSFWQGEYSGELFF,TGTGCCAGCAGTTTTTGGCAGGGGGAGTATAGCGGGGAGCTGTTTTTT,TRBJ2-2,NA,TRBV27,TRBD1
CASRRLNTGELFF,TGTGCCAGCAGGAGGTTAAACACCGGGGAGCTGTTTTTT,TRBJ2-2,NA,TRBV25-1,NA
CAWSGILIRNTEAFF,TGTGCCTGGAGCGGGATTCTCATCAGGAACACTGAAGCTTTCTTT,TRBJ1-1,few,TRBV30,NA
CASSAGQINEKLFF,TGCGCCAGCAGCGCCGGACAGATTAATGAAAAACTGTTTTTT,TRBJ1-4,NA,TRBV5-1,NA
CASSPDGTAFYEQYF,TGTGCCAGCAGTCCCGACGGGACAGCATTCTACGAGCAGTACTTC,TRBJ2-7,NA,TRBV6-5,TRBD1
CAIRGSVNEQFF,TGTGCCATCAGGGGCTCGGTTAATGAGCAGTTCTTC,TRBJ2-1,NA,TRBV10-3,NA
CASSQESGPFNEQFF,TGCGCCAGCAGCCAAGAAAGTGGGCCGTTCAATGAGCAGTTCTTC,TRBJ2-1,few,TRBV4-1,NA
CASSESGTGIYGYTF,TGTGCCAGCAGCGAATCTGGGACAGGGATCTATGGCTACACCTTC,TRBJ1-2,NA,TRBV9,TRBD1
CASSPGQQETQYF,TGTGCCAGCAGCCCGGGACAGCAAGAGACCCAGTACTTC,TRBJ2-5,NA,TRBV13,TRBD1
CASSRGTVYNEQFF,TGTGCCAGCAGCCGCGGGACAGTCTACAATGAGCAGTTCTTC,TRBJ2-1,NA,TRBV14,NA
CASPGDRGDEQYF,TGTGCCAGCCCTGGGGACAGGGGCGACGAGCAGTACTTC,TRBJ2-7,NA,TRBV21-1,NA
CASSSPDQGNIQYF,TGTGCCAGCAGCTCGCCGGACCAGGGAAACATTCAGTACTTC,TRBJ2-4,NA,TRBV5-6,NA
CASSYSPYSGSPLHF,TGTGCCAGCAGTTACTCCCCCTATAGCGGTTCGCCCCTCCACTTT,TRBJ1-6,NA,TRBV6-6,NA
CASSVGLLAHEQYF,TGTGCCAGCAGCGTAGGGCTGCTCGCCCACGAGCAGTACTTC,TRBJ2-7,few,TRBV9,NA
CALSGGVPNEQFF,TGTGCCCTCAGCGGGGGGGTCCCCAATGAGCAGTTCTTC,TRBJ2-1,NA,TRBV30,TRBD2